Below are 21 T cell receptor beta chains sequenced from a single sample in a study of cytomegalovirus exposure and HLA in healthy donors. PCR employed 60 Vbeta and 13 Jbeta primers. Only in-frame clones appear in the TCRdb table, and some are missing; sequencing was by immunoSEQ multiplex PCR. The sample holds about 130,000 clones; around 80% are singletons and the top ten take more than 1%. Sequences were obtained from PBMCs. The receptors stem from a female donor in good health and CMV-seronegative.

The V gene is TRBV7-2, the J gene TRBJ1-4; 7 bases agree with TRBD1. The CDR3 has 16 residues. V dropped 0 bases and J dropped 0; count of bases not matched to a gene: 1. CDR1 and CDR2 (germline): SGHTA, FQGNSA. The CDR3 is CASSLATGATNEKLFF. DNA of the CDR3: TGTGCCAGCAGCTTAGCTACAGGGGCAACTAATGAAAAACTGTTTTTT.

The V gene is TRBV5-6, the J gene TRBJ2-7; 7 bases agree with TRBD2. The CDR3 length is 13 residues. In germline, CDR1 is SGHDT, CDR2 YYEEEE. The V segment lost 3 bases and the J segment 4 bases; nucleotides outside the gene matches: 4. The CDR3 bases are TGTGCCAGCAGCTGGGGAGGGGTTTACGAGCAGTACTTC. Translating it yields CASSWGGVYEQYF.

This chain uses TRBV28 with TRBJ2-5, with 13 bases that match TRBD2. Trimming cost V 6 bases and J 11 bases; bases outside gene matches: 12. The length of the CDR3 is 15 residues. Germline CDR1 and CDR2: MDHEN and SYDVKM. CDR3 nucleotide sequence: TGTGCCAGCAGCTCCCGGACTAGCGGGAGTTTCGGGCAGTACTTC. This translates into CASSSRTSGSFGQYF. Supplemented by reference TRBV28 and TRBJ2-5, the full variable domain reads DVKVTQSSRYLVKRTGEKVFLECVQDMDHENMFWYRQDPGLGLRLIYFSYDVKMKEKGDIPEGYSVSREKKERFSLILESASTNQTSMYLCASSSRTSGSFGQYFGPGTRLLVL.

This clone was seen more than once but under ten times. The gene calls are TRBV19 and TRBJ2-5, with TRBD1 matching 9 bases. The DNA matches TRBJ2-7 better at its end, which makes the J call doubtful. This CDR3 contains 13 residues. Germline V gene lookup returns CDR1 LNHDA and CDR2 SQIVND (reference sequence). The CDR3 DNA follows: TGTGCCAGTAGTACGGACAGGGGAGGCGAGCAGTACTTC. Its translation is CASSTDRGGEQYF.

The gene calls are TRBV27 and TRBJ2-7; 8 nucleotides line up with TRBD1. This CDR3 spans 14 amino acids. Germline values: CDR1 MNHEY, CDR2 SMNVEV (reference sequence). Losses at the gene ends were 7 bases for V and 0 bases for J; bases not matched to a gene: 5. The CDR3 loop reads CASMTGVGSYEQYF. CDR3 nucleotide sequence: TGTGCCAGCATGACAGGGGTTGGCTCCTACGAGCAGTACTTC.

The genes are TRBV19 and TRBJ2-1; 13 bases line up with TRBD2. Looked up from germline, CDR1 is LNHDA and CDR2 is SQIVND (reference sequence). J gave up 8 bases and V 8 bases, and 6 bases lay outside the gene matches. The CDR3 totals 14 residues. The CDR3: CASGRTSGSYEQFF. CDR3 nucleotide sequence: TGTGCCAGTGGGCGGACTAGCGGGAGCTATGAGCAGTTCTTC. The entire variable domain, with the rest obtained from reference TRBV19 and TRBJ2-1, is as follows: DGGITQSPKYLFRKEGQNVTLSCEQNLNHDAMYWYRQDPGQGLRLIYYSQIVNDFQKGDIAEGYSVSREKKESFPLTVTSAQKNPTAFYLCASGRTSGSYEQFFGPGTRLTVL.

This chain links TRBV5-1 with TRBJ2-5, with D perhaps matching TRBD1 (5 bases). The CDR3 loop spans 14 amino acids. V was pared by 2 bases and J by 2 bases, with 10 bases between. The germline V gene has CDR1 SGHRS and CDR2 YFSETQ. The CDR3 DNA reads TGCGCCAGCAGCTTCCGACAGATACAAGAGACCCAGTACTTC. It codes for CASSFRQIQETQYF. The whole variable domain, remainder taken from reference TRBV5-1 and TRBJ2-5, is KAGVTQTPRYLIKTRGQQVTLSCSPISGHRSVSWYQQTPGQGLQFLFEYFSETQRNKGNFPGRFSGRQFSNSRSEMNVSTLELGDSALYLCASSFRQIQETQYFGPGTRLLVL.

CDR3 bases: TGTGCCAGCAGTCAGGAGGGCACGAACACTGAAGCTTTCTTT. This gives the protein CASSQEGTNTEAFF. The chain employs TRBV27 and TRBJ1-1; D gene ambiguous. Germline CDR1 is MNHEY and CDR2 is SMNVEV (reference sequence). The ends were cut back, 5 bases at V and 1 base at J, with 11 bases in the middle. The length of the CDR3 is 14 residues.

The gene calls are TRBV7-6 and TRBJ1-1, with 7 bases matching TRBD1. The CDR3 is 15 residues long. Germline CDR1 is SGHVS and CDR2 is FNYEAQ. Germline trimming cut 5 bases from V and 3 bases from J; bases unmatched to any gene: 9. The CDR3 DNA reads TGTGCCAGCAGCAAAGGGACAGCCGGGCACACTGAAGCTTTCTTT. It translates to CASSKGTAGHTEAFF.

To note about this clone: At the DNA level, this CDR3 is encoded by other sequences in the same sample as well. The chain joins TRBV4-1 to TRBJ1-5; unclear D gene. CDR3 length: 14 residues. V was clipped by 1 base and J by 4 bases, with 8 bases between them. Germline V CDR1 and CDR2: MGHRA, YSYEKL. CDR3 sequence reads: CASSQVPGNQPQHF. The DNA of the CDR3 is TGCGCCAGCAGCCAAGTCCCGGGAAATCAGCCCCAGCATTTT.

This clone was seen a handful of times. This chain links TRBV5-4 with TRBJ2-5, with 7 positions matching TRBD2. This CDR3 comprises 17 residues. Per germline, CDR1 SGHNT and CDR2 YYREEE (reference sequence). The V segment lost 3 bases and the J segment 1 base; nucleotides outside the gene matches: 12. CDR3 in amino acids: CASSSGGEGPTQETQYF. CDR3 DNA sequence: TGTGCCAGCAGCTCGGGGGGTGAGGGGCCAACCCAAGAGACCCAGTACTTC.

This rearrangement joins TRBV7-9 to TRBJ2-1, with 8 positions matching TRBD2. The CDR3 has 15 residues. Trimming removed 8 bases from V and 2 bases from J; junction bases left unmatched: 8. In germline, CDR1 is SEHNR, CDR2 FQNEAQ (reference sequence). CDR3: CASYRSGSAYNEQFF. CDR3 DNA sequence: TGTGCCAGCTACAGGAGCGGGAGTGCCTACAATGAGCAGTTCTTC.

This clone came up a few times. The chain combines TRBV12-5 with TRBJ1-1; D is uncertain. V was trimmed by 4 bases and J by 0 bases, leaving 9 bases between them. CDR3 length: 14 residues. Germline-derived CDR1 and CDR2 are LGHNT and FRNRAP. CDR3 DNA sequence: TGTGCTAGTGGTTCAGAATACATGAACACTGAAGCTTTCTTT. Translated, it gives CASGSEYMNTEAFF.

This clone was observed at least ten times. The chain recombines TRBV10-1 with TRBJ1-1, with D unclear. Trimming pared 3 bases from V and 3 bases from J, leaving 8 bases between. CDR3 size: 13 residues. CDR1 is WNHNN and CDR2 is SYGVQD in the germline V gene (reference sequence). The CDR3 DNA reads TGCGCCAGCAGTGACGAGTACCACACTGAAGCTTTCTTT. Protein product: CASSDEYHTEAFF.

Worth noting for this clone: An end of the junction does not agree with germline; a read error may underlie this. The rearrangement links TRBV7-7 to TRBJ2-1; D unclear. The germline CDR1 and CDR2 sequences are SSHAT and FNYEAQ (reference sequence). This CDR3 contains 13 residues. CDR3 DNA: TGTGCTAGCAGCCCCACCCGCGCAAATGAGCAGTTCTTC. It encodes CASSPTRANEQFF.

This chain uses TRBV14 with TRBJ1-4, with 11 nucleotides matching TRBD1. The V gene's germline CDR1 is SGHDN and CDR2 FVKESK. V was pared by 2 bases and J by 5 bases, with 4 bases of the junction left unmatched. This CDR3 contains 16 residues. In nucleotides, the CDR3 is TGTGCCAGCAGCCAACTCGGGACAGGGGGGAATGAAAAACTGTTTTTT. It is translated as CASSQLGTGGNEKLFF.

The chain has TRBV18 and TRBJ1-4; D is uncertain. Trimming left V 0 bases short and J 8 bases short, with 7 bases between. Germline CDR1 is KGHSH and CDR2 is LQKENI. The CDR3 sequence is 13 residues long. The chain's CDR3 is CASSPPASEKLFF. In nucleotides, the CDR3 is TGTGCCAGCTCACCACCAGCGTCGGAAAAACTGTTTTTT.

The chain employs TRBV15 and TRBJ1-5; 7 positions match TRBD1. V dropped 5 bases and J dropped 4; count of bases not matched to a gene: 2. The CDR3 sequence is 13 residues long. CDR1 and CDR2 (germline): LNHNV, YYDKDF (reference sequence). CDR3 protein: CATSGQDNQPQHF. DNA for the CDR3: TGTGCCACCAGCGGACAGGATAATCAGCCCCAGCATTTT.

The genes are TRBV5-4 and TRBJ2-1, with TRBD2 matching over 10 bases. V gave up 0 bases and J gave up 9 bases; unmatched junction bases: 6. The length of the CDR3 is 15 residues. From germline, CDR1 is SGHNT and CDR2 YYREEE (reference sequence). Here the CDR3 reads CASSLEASGSLEQFF. CDR3 nucleotide sequence: TGTGCCAGCAGCTTGGAGGCTAGCGGGAGCCTTGAGCAGTTCTTC.

This clone appeared a few times. The chain combines TRBV25-1 with TRBJ1-2; 9 bases are a match to TRBD1. Per germline, CDR1 MGHDK and CDR2 SYGVNS. The CDR3 has 15 residues. V lost 1 base, J lost 7 bases, and 7 bases stayed unmatched. Here the CDR3 DNA reads TGTGCCAGCAGTGAATCCTTTATGGGACAGGGTGGCTACACCTTC. Amino acids: CASSESFMGQGGYTF.

As regards this clone: One junction end disagrees with the germline gene, perhaps due to a read error. The gene calls are TRBV28 and TRBJ2-4, with TRBD2 matching 7 bases. Per germline, CDR1 MDHEN and CDR2 SYDVKM. This CDR3 contains 16 residues. The CDR3 bases are TGTGCCAGCAGTTTATTCGGGGGAGGGGCCAAAAACAGTCAGTACTTC. It is translated as CASSLFGGGAKNSQYF.